This TCR beta chain stems from a study of blood T cell repertoires in COVID-19. The wider study: Sources were T cells, B-cell-depleted T cells, or PBMCs; the material itself was cDNA or gDNA.

The table came from immunoSEQ multiplex PCR; TCRdb's copy has only in-frame clones and leaves some out. The profile covers 200,000 to 250,000 clones, with approximately 86% appearing a single time and approximately 7.2% taken by the ten largest. As regards this clone: One end of the junction varies from germline; a read error may be responsible.

CDR1 is SEHNR and CDR2 is FQNEAQ in the germline V gene (reference sequence). The CDR3 totals 14 residues. This sequence originates from a woman in her 70s with active or convalescent COVID-19. The chain combines TRBV7-9 with TRBJ2-2; 9 bases agree with TRBD2. The sample taken for sequencing was peripheral blood. CDR3 protein: CASTLAGAAGELFF. For the CDR3, the DNA is TGTGCCAGCACCTTAGCGGGGGCAGCCGGGGAGCTGTTTTTT.